The 20 T cell receptor beta chains below come from one sample, sequenced in a study of T-cell reconstitution after alpha-beta-depleted transplantation in children. Preparation of the TCRbeta library was carried out with unique molecular identifiers. TCRdb re-called the PCR reads through MiXCR, storing one row per CDR3 protein. The table has about 130,000 distinct CDR3 sequences, about 9.6% seen once. The sequencing used PBMCs, mostly from graft donor cells, collected 180 days after TCRalphabeta/CD19-depleted stem cell transplant. The receptors were gathered from a girl less than two years old who had a stem cell transplant for combined immunodeficiency, so the T cells may come from the graft donor.

This sequence joins TRBV29-1 and TRBJ2-2; D tentatively fits TRBD1 or TRBD2 (7 bases each). V was cut by 6 bases and J by 4 bases, with 15 bases left in between. CDR1 is SQVTM and CDR2 is ANQGSEA in the germline V gene. This CDR3 is 14 amino acids long. The CDR3 sequence: CSVRGGAGTGELFF. Here the CDR3 DNA reads TGCAGCGTCAGGGGGGGCGCGGGCACCGGGGAGCTGTTTTTT.

The rearrangement uses TRBV5-1 and TRBJ2-4; TRBD1 matches 8 bases. CDR1 is SGHRS, CDR2 YFSETQ, per germline. The V gene end was trimmed by 4 bases and the J gene end by 1 base; junction bases not matched to a gene: 7. The CDR3 runs 16 residues. The CDR3 DNA reads TGCGCCAGCAGCCCAACAGGGGGAATGGCCAAAAACATTCAGTACTTC. Its translation: CASSPTGGMAKNIQYF.

This clonotype was picked up a small number of times. The rearrangement links TRBV3-1 to TRBJ2-7; TRBD2 matches at 7 bases. Germline CDR1 LGHDT, CDR2 YNNKEL (reference sequence). V lost 5 bases and J lost 2; bases outside the gene matches: 9. The CDR3 covers 15 residues. The chain's CDR3 is CASSSPTLAAYEQYF. As DNA, the CDR3 is TGTGCCAGCAGCTCACCAACGCTAGCGGCCTACGAGCAGTACTTC.

Only a few counts were recorded for this clonotype. The chain carries TRBV12-3 or TRBV12-4 and TRBJ2-5; D perhaps matches TRBD1 (6 bases). V lost 6 bases and J lost 0, with 14 bases in between. The CDR3 spans 15 residues. CDR3 sequence (DNA): TGTGCCAGCAGACCTTGGACAGACTACCAAGAGACCCAGTACTTC. This sequence encodes CASRPWTDYQETQYF.

The chain combines TRBV29-1 with TRBJ2-1; possibly TRBD2 for D (6 bases). V lost 4 bases, J lost 10 bases, and 17 bases lay in between. Looked up from germline, CDR1 is SQVTM and CDR2 is ANQGSEA. CDR3 length: 13 amino acids. The CDR3 nucleotides read TGCAGCGTTGGGGACTCCGGGCGCAGGGAGCAGTTCTTC. Protein sequence: CSVGDSGRREQFF.

This clonotype was picked up a small number of times. The V call is TRBV7-2, the J call TRBJ2-7; maybe TRBD1 (5 bases). This CDR3 is 15 amino acids long. CDR1 SGHTA and CDR2 FQGNSA come from the germline V gene. With 1 base removed from V and 7 bases from J, the gap between germline ends came to 17 bases. CDR3 protein: CASSLEGYRTSEQYF. The CDR3 coding sequence is TGTGCCAGCAGCTTAGAGGGGTACAGGACGTCGGAGCAGTACTTC.

This sequence joins TRBV7-2 and TRBJ2-1; D call uncertain. Trimming took 5 bases from V and 8 from J, leaving 16 bases between them. CDR3 length equals 14 residues. Germline loops: CDR1 SGHTA, CDR2 FQGNSA. The CDR3 loop is CASSPERQADEQFF. As DNA, the CDR3 is TGTGCCAGCAGCCCCGAAAGGCAGGCCGATGAGCAGTTCTTC.

This chain links TRBV20-1 with TRBJ2-3, with D hard to call. This CDR3 spans 12 amino acids. Germline lookup yields CDR1 DFQATT and CDR2 SNEGSKA (reference sequence). V was cut by 2 bases and J by 5 bases, with 8 bases left in between. CDR3 amino acids: CSARLSEDTQYF. As DNA, the CDR3 is TGCAGTGCTAGACTCAGTGAAGATACGCAGTATTTT.

There are a few counts of this clonotype. J is TRBJ2-3 and V is TRBV5-1; 10 positions match TRBD1. CDR3 length: 15 residues. The J segment lost 5 bases and the V segment lost 0 bases, leaving 3 bases of the junction unmatched. The V gene's germline CDR1 is SGHRS and CDR2 YFSETQ. CDR3 loop: CASSLEDRGLDTQYF. In DNA form, the CDR3 reads TGCGCCAGCAGCTTGGAGGACAGGGGGTTAGATACGCAGTATTTT.

This chain links TRBV5-6 with TRBJ2-7; D gene unclear. The germline V gene encodes CDR1 SGHDT and CDR2 YYEEEE. V shed 4 bases and J shed 0 bases, with 14 bases lying between them. The length of the CDR3 is 15 residues. CDR3 nucleotides: TGTGCCAGCAGCCTAGATTCGGGCTTCTCCTACGAGCAGTACTTC. Its translation: CASSLDSGFSYEQYF.

V gene TRBV12-3 or TRBV12-4 combines with J gene TRBJ2-2; D is unclear. This CDR3 has 15 amino acids. V was clipped by 6 bases and J by 1 base, with 12 bases between them. The CDR3 DNA follows: TGTGCCAGCAGATTAACTCCGGAGAACACCGGGGAGCTGTTTTTT. Protein sequence: CASRLTPENTGELFF.

The V and J genes are TRBV25-1 and TRBJ2-7; 7 positions match TRBD1. Germline lookup yields CDR1 MGHDK and CDR2 SYGVNS. Trimming at V came to 10 bases and at J to 2 bases, leaving 8 bases not matched to a gene. This CDR3 region has 13 residues. Here the CDR3 reads CATRGDRAYEQYF. The DNA for the CDR3 is TGTGCCACCCGGGGTGACAGGGCCTACGAGCAGTACTTC.

This clonotype was counted at least ten times. The chain carries TRBV29-1 and TRBJ2-5; no firm D call. Trimming removed 6 bases from V and 4 bases from J, with 6 bases in between. The CDR3 runs 10 residues. Germline V gene sequence: CDR1 SQVTM, CDR2 ANQGSEA. This CDR3 is CSVRGETQYF. The CDR3 nucleotides are TGCAGCGTCCGTGGAGAGACCCAGTACTTC.

The V gene is TRBV10-3, the J gene TRBJ1-4; 9 nucleotides match TRBD1. V shed 0 bases and J 8 bases; nucleotides not matched to a gene: 4. CDR3 length equals 15 residues. CDR1 and CDR2 from the germline V gene are ENHRY and SYGVKD. CDR3: CAISESDRGREKLFF. Here the CDR3 DNA reads TGTGCCATCAGTGAGTCGGACAGGGGTCGGGAAAAACTGTTTTTT.

A few counts support this clonotype. The V call is TRBV29-1, the J call TRBJ2-5; D perhaps matches TRBD1 (5 bases). The CDR3 is 12 amino acids. Trimming removed 3 bases at V and 5 bases at J, with 10 bases between. Germline assignment: CDR1 SQVTM and CDR2 ANQGSEA. The CDR3 sequence is CSVDRGWETQYF. The CDR3, as DNA: TGCAGCGTTGATAGGGGATGGGAGACCCAGTACTTC.

The chain joins TRBV7-8 to TRBJ1-5, with D hard to call. Looked up from germline, CDR1 is SGHVS and CDR2 is FQNEAQ. Trimming cost V 1 base and J 0 bases, with 19 bases left between them. The CDR3 is 19 residues long. The CDR3 region is CASSLELTDPKVSNQPQHF. In DNA form, the CDR3 reads TGTGCCAGCAGCTTAGAATTAACAGATCCCAAAGTTAGCAATCAGCCCCAGCATTTT.

The V call is TRBV6-5, the J call TRBJ2-1, with 12 bases that match TRBD2. Per the germline V gene, CDR1 is MNHEY and CDR2 is SVGAGI. The CDR3 is 18 amino acids. Unmatched junction bases numbered 5, after V lost 1 base and J lost 1 base. CDR3 coding DNA: TGTGCCAGCAGTTACTGGGCGCTAGCGGGGGGGTCCTACAATGAGCAGTTCTTC. Translated, it gives CASSYWALAGGSYNEQFF.

This clonotype was seen at least ten times. The J gene is TRBJ1-1, the V gene TRBV12-3 or TRBV12-4; TRBD1 is a possible D gene (5 bases). The CDR3 covers 14 residues. Trimming removed 7 bases at V and 1 base at J, with 13 bases between. The CDR3 DNA reads TGTGCCAGCAACGAACCAGGGTGGAACACTGAAGCTTTCTTT. This translates into CASNEPGWNTEAFF.

This clonotype was observed a handful of times. The rearrangement uses TRBV20-1 and TRBJ1-2; D gene unclear. This CDR3 is built from 13 residues. The germline V and J ends were trimmed by 3 bases and 4 bases, with 12 bases remaining between them. Germline V gives CDR1 DFQATT, CDR2 SNEGSKA (reference sequence). The CDR3: CSASQFGIYGYTF. The CDR3 DNA reads TGCAGTGCTAGCCAGTTCGGAATCTATGGCTACACCTTC.

The chain employs TRBV10-3 and TRBJ2-7, with TRBD1 matching over 8 bases. The CDR3 contains 16 residues. V was pared by 0 bases and J by 2 bases, with 6 bases of the junction left unmatched. CDR1 and CDR2 from the germline V gene are ENHRY and SYGVKD. CDR3 loop: CAISESKGQVPYEQYF. In DNA, the CDR3 is TGTGCCATCAGTGAGTCGAAGGGACAGGTCCCCTACGAGCAGTACTTC.